The 2 T cell receptor beta chains below were found in one sample sequenced in a study of T cell repertoires in cytomegalovirus infection. TCRdb ran MiXCR on the reads and lists one entry per CDR3 protein. Of tens of thousands of distinct CDR3 sequences listed, more than 20% are singletons. These TCRs are of unknown antigen specificity. The specimen comprised CD8+ T cells from cultured PBMCs, sampled from culture after CMV antigen stimulation. These receptors were taken from a human donor in good health (CMV status not recorded). Some clones in this sample may be carry-over from other donors' samples.

The genes are TRBV25-1 and TRBJ2-1; D is possibly TRBD1 or TRBD2 (5 bases each). Looked up from germline, CDR1 is MGHDK and CDR2 is SYGVNS. This CDR3 has 12 amino acids. Trimming took off 1 base at V and 16 bases at J, with 14 bases between the two ends. For the CDR3, the DNA is TGTGCCAGCAGTGAATCTGAACTAGGGGTCTTCTTC. It specifies CASSESELGVFF.

This clonotype was seen at least ten times. The chain combines TRBV5-8 with TRBJ1-2; 7 bases fit TRBD1. The CDR3 is 17 amino acids. The V segment lost 4 bases and the J segment 6 bases; nucleotides outside the gene matches: 18. Germline CDR1 is SGHTS and CDR2 is YDEGEE. The CDR3 here is CASSRTGTDVRRNGYTF. CDR3 coding DNA: TGTGCCAGCAGCCGAACCGGGACAGATGTTCGGAGGAATGGCTACACCTTC.